This T cell receptor (beta chain) originates from a study of human T cells and chemical hapten exposure. Study details: The variation in per-sample TCR yields arose mainly from small differences in pooled library volumes.

For the library, individual cDNA molecules each received unique molecular identifiers. Each CDR3 protein is one row after TCRdb ran MiXCR on the RACE reads. The sample includes about 360,000 distinct CDR3 sequences, about 7% of them seen just once. The CDR3 has 12 residues. The V gene lost 5 bases and the J gene lost 4 bases, with 8 bases spanning the gap. Germline lookup yields CDR1 SGHVS and CDR2 FNYEAQ. Indicated time point: patch test 1, 2 weeks after DPC sensitization. As for treatment: therapeutic diphenylcyclopropenone sensitization with weekly scalp DPC. This clonotype was observed a few times.

This clonotype was sampled from a woman between 18 and 30 years old with alopecia areata. Some clones in this sample may be carry-over from other donors' samples. Sequencing used whole blood, obtained in connection with sensitization to the hapten diphenylcyclopropenone (DPC). V and J are TRBV7-6 and TRBJ1-1; D is undetermined. CDR3 protein: CASSNSRTEAFF. For the CDR3, the DNA is TGTGCCAGCAGCAATAGTCGCACTGAAGCTTTCTTT.